This passage covers 28 T cell receptor beta chains from one sample sequenced in a study of circulating CD8 cells and anti-PD-1 response in melanoma. Sorting of live CD3+CD8+TCRalphabeta+ cells by PD-1 and/or TIGIT gave four subsets. TCR libraries were prepared from around 15 ng of total RNA with the QIAseq Immune Repertoire TCR panel. MiXCR was run by TCRdb on the reads, yielding one entry per CDR3 protein. The sample records 450 to 600 distinct CDR3 sequences, over 9.5% being singletons. Material: CD8+ T cells from PBMCs, obtained at baseline or after one month of anti-PD-1 therapy (not recorded which). Receptor source: a human donor with melanoma.

Judged by abundance, this clonotype is medium-sized (0.01 to 0.1%). The chain links TRBV20-1 to TRBJ2-2; D is ambiguous. Trimming left V 3 bases short and J 2 bases short, with 7 bases between. The CDR3 is 13 residues long. The germline CDR1 and CDR2 sequences are DFQATT and SNEGSKA (reference sequence). CDR3 nucleotides: TGCAGTGCTAGGAGGCGAAACACCGGGGAGCTGTTTTTT. Its translation is CSARRRNTGELFF.

About this clonotype itself: A read error may be the cause here, since a much bigger clone is one base away. The gene calls are TRBV20-1 and TRBJ2-2; TRBD1 agrees at 9 bases. The CDR3 spans 14 residues. Per the germline V gene, CDR1 is DFQATT and CDR2 is SNEGSKA (reference sequence). V trimming: 5 bases; J trimming: 1 base; junction bases outside the gene matches: 2. CDR3: CSAQGQGNTGELFF. The CDR3 DNA reads TGCAGTGCTCAGGGACAGGGGAACACCGGGGAGCTGTTTTTT.

By its share, this clonotype is large. V usage is TRBV19 and J usage is TRBJ2-7; tentative D call: TRBD2 (5 bases). This CDR3 is 12 amino acids long. Trimming shortened V by 3 bases and J by 4 bases, and 7 bases separated the two germline ends. Germline CDR1 is LNHDA and CDR2 is SQIVND (reference sequence). In DNA, the CDR3 is TGTGCCAGTAGTATTGCGGGTTACGAGCAGTACTTC. This codes for CASSIAGYEQYF. Looking up the rest from reference TRBV19 and TRBJ2-7 gives the full variable domain: DGGITQSPKYLFRKEGQNVTLSCEQNLNHDAMYWYRQDPGQGLRLIYYSQIVNDFQKGDIAEGYSVSREKKESFPLTVTSAQKNPTAFYLCASSIAGYEQYFGPGTRLTVT.

Comment on this clonotype: An end of the junction does not agree with germline; a read error may underlie this. The chain has TRBV30 and TRBJ2-1, with D unresolved. The CDR3 totals 12 residues. The germline CDR1 and CDR2 sequences are GTSNPN and SVGIG (reference sequence). The CDR3 DNA follows: TGTGCCAGACACAGCTCCTACAACGAGCAGTTCTTC. Translated, it gives CARHSSYNEQFF.

This clonotype is large (0.1 to 1%). The chain joins TRBV27 to TRBJ2-1; D call uncertain. CDR1 is MNHEY and CDR2 is SMNVEV in the germline V gene (reference sequence). The ends were cut back, 6 bases at V and 2 bases at J, with 11 bases in the middle. There are 14 residues in the CDR3. CDR3 coding DNA: TGTGCCAGCAGCCCCCGGATCCCCTACAATGAGCAGTTCTTC. It yields the protein CASSPRIPYNEQFF.

This clonotype rates as large. The gene calls are TRBV20-1 and TRBJ2-2, with 8 bases that match TRBD1. CDR1 is DFQATT, CDR2 SNEGSKA, per germline (reference sequence). Trimming removed 5 bases from V and 1 base from J; junction bases left unmatched: 3. CDR3 length: 14 amino acids. The DNA for the CDR3 is TGCAGTGCTCAGGGACAGGAGAACACCGGGGAGCTGTTTTTT. This translates into CSAQGQENTGELFF.

By proportion, this clonotype is large. This chain joins TRBV10-3 and TRBJ1-2; TRBD1 matches at 8 bases. The J segment lost 1 base and the V segment lost 0 bases, leaving 19 bases of the junction unmatched. This CDR3 is built from 21 residues. Per the germline V gene, CDR1 is ENHRY and CDR2 is SYGVKD. The CDR3 region is CAISESFQGASSERLNYGYTF. The CDR3 DNA is TGTGCCATCAGTGAGTCTTTCCAGGGGGCGTCTTCCGAACGCCTTAACTATGGCTACACCTTC.

This clonotype rates as medium-sized. The chain joins TRBV10-3 to TRBJ1-2; no definite D call. V was trimmed by 0 bases and J by 8 bases, leaving 16 bases between them. Looked up from germline, CDR1 is ENHRY and CDR2 is SYGVKD. CDR3 length equals 15 residues. The CDR3 coding sequence is TGTGCCATCAGTGAGTCATCGGTCCCTCGGCAGGGCTACACCTTC. This encodes CAISESSVPRQGYTF.

By share, this clonotype counts as large. The chain joins TRBV7-2 to TRBJ2-1, with TRBD2 matching 11 bases. V shed 5 bases, J shed 9 bases, and the junction held 9 bases outside the gene matches. Per germline, CDR1 SGHTA and CDR2 FQGNSA. The CDR3 contains 15 residues. The CDR3 reads CASSISGGAGSEQFF. CDR3 sequence (DNA): TGTGCCAGCAGCATTAGCGGGGGGGCCGGCAGTGAGCAGTTCTTC.

This clonotype ranks as large (0.1 to 1%). The chain is built from TRBV6-5 and TRBJ2-3, with D maybe TRBD1 (6 bases). The CDR3 contains 15 residues. V shed 2 bases and J shed 5 bases, with 14 bases lying between them. CDR1 is MNHEY, CDR2 SVGAGI, per germline. The CDR3 nucleotides are TGTGCCAGCAGTTACAGGCAGGGGCTTAGAGATACGCAGTATTTT. Protein product: CASSYRQGLRDTQYF.

This clonotype is medium-sized in the sample. The CDR3 reads CASSLVGVTDTQYF. Here the CDR3 DNA reads TGTGCCAGCAGCTTAGTTGGGGTAACAGATACGCAGTATTTT. The chain couples TRBV7-6 to TRBJ2-3, with no clear D. Germline loops: CDR1 SGHVS, CDR2 FNYEAQ. V was pared by 1 base and J by 3 bases, with 8 bases between. The CDR3 has 14 amino acids.

The chain employs TRBV29-1 and TRBJ1-2; D gene ambiguous. This CDR3 has 11 residues. From germline, CDR1 is SQVTM and CDR2 ANQGSEA. V lost 4 bases, J lost 4 bases, and 7 bases lay in between. The CDR3 sequence is CSVVTSYGYTF. Here the CDR3 DNA reads TGCAGCGTTGTAACCAGCTATGGCTACACCTTC.

This clonotype ranks as medium-sized. The CDR3 sequence: CASSAWTQNTQYF. CDR3 sequence (DNA): TGTGCCAGCAGCGCCTGGACTCAAAATACGCAGTATTTT. The chain has TRBV9 and TRBJ2-3; tentative D call: TRBD2 (5 bases). Germline loops: CDR1 SGDLS, CDR2 YYNGEE. V was shortened by 3 bases and J by 7 bases, with 12 bases between the two germline ends. The CDR3 is 13 residues long.

This clonotype counts as large (0.1 to 1%). The V gene is TRBV28, the J gene TRBJ2-7; 7 nucleotides align to TRBD2. The J segment lost 3 bases and the V segment lost 6 bases, leaving 11 bases of the junction unmatched. Germline V CDR1 and CDR2: MDHEN, SYDVKM. This CDR3 has 15 amino acids. This CDR3 is CASSLEGGVYYEQYF. Written as DNA, the CDR3 is TGTGCCAGCAGCCTCGAGGGAGGGGTTTACTACGAGCAGTACTTC.

By frequency in the sample, this clonotype is medium-sized (0.01 to 0.1%). The chain joins TRBV5-5 to TRBJ2-2, with TRBD1 matching over 7 bases. V lost 1 base to trimming and J lost 4 bases; unmatched junction nucleotides: 7. Looked up from germline, CDR1 is SGHKS and CDR2 is YYEKEE (reference sequence). This CDR3 region has 16 residues. CDR3 sequence (DNA): TGTGCCAGCAGCTTGTATGAGACAGGGTTCACCGGGGAGCTGTTTTTT. This gives the protein CASSLYETGFTGELFF.

This clonotype is labeled medium-sized. The chain links TRBV19 to TRBJ2-3; unclear D gene. The CDR3 has 14 residues. The V and J ends lost 5 bases and 5 bases respectively, with 14 bases between them. Germline V CDR1 and CDR2: LNHDA, SQIVND (reference sequence). The CDR3 is CASSFVASRDTQYF. CDR3 in DNA: TGTGCCAGTAGTTTTGTGGCCTCCCGAGATACGCAGTATTTT. Based on the CDR3 plus reference TRBV19 and TRBJ2-3, the full variable domain is DGGITQSPKYLFRKEGQNVTLSCEQNLNHDAMYWYRQDPGQGLRLIYYSQIVNDFQKGDIAEGYSVSREKKESFPLTVTSAQKNPTAFYLCASSFVASRDTQYFGPGTRLTVL.

Within the sample, this clonotype is large. The rearrangement joins TRBV2 to TRBJ2-7, with D tentatively TRBD1 (6 bases). The germline V gene has CDR1 SNHLY and CDR2 FYNNEI. V was cut by 5 bases and J by 2 bases, with 13 bases left in between. The CDR3 extends over 14 amino acids. DNA of the CDR3: TGTGCCAGCAGTTCTCGGACAGAGACCTACGAGCAGTACTTC. It translates to CASSSRTETYEQYF. The variable domain in full, completed from reference TRBV2 and TRBJ2-7, reads EPEVTQTPSHQVTQMGQEVILRCVPISNHLYFYWYRQILGQKVEFLVSFYNNEISEKSEIFDDQFSVERPDGSNFTLKIRSTKLEDSAMYFCASSSRTETYEQYFGPGTRLTVT.

This clonotype is termed large. The chain links TRBV27 to TRBJ2-6; a possible D gene is TRBD1 (5 bases). This CDR3 comprises 15 residues. CDR1 is MNHEY and CDR2 is SMNVEV in the germline V gene (reference sequence). Trimming left V 1 base short and J 2 bases short, with 6 bases between. CDR3: CASSLFRAGANVLTF. CDR3 DNA sequence: TGTGCCAGCAGTTTATTCAGGGCTGGGGCCAACGTCCTGACTTTC.

The genes are TRBV7-2 and TRBJ1-1; D call uncertain. The CDR3 is made up of 13 amino acids. The ends were cut back, 5 bases at V and 6 bases at J, with 13 bases in the middle. Germline V gene sequence: CDR1 SGHTA, CDR2 FQGNSA. CDR3 region: CASSPGPGSEAFF. Written as DNA, the CDR3 is TGTGCCAGCAGCCCCGGGCCGGGGTCTGAAGCTTTCTTT.

The chain links TRBV9 to TRBJ2-1; D unresolved. CDR1 is SGDLS, CDR2 YYNGEE, per germline. Trimming took 4 bases from V and 10 from J, leaving 15 bases between them. CDR3 length: 13 residues. For the CDR3, the DNA is TGTGCCAGCAGCTTTCGGGCCCTATCGGAGCAGTTCTTC. Its protein product is CASSFRALSEQFF.

Here the CDR3 reads CASRKAWRNTGELLF. Here the CDR3 DNA reads TGTGCCAGCAGGAAAGCATGGAGGAACACCGGGGAGCTGCTTTTT. The chain uses TRBV21-1 and TRBJ2-2. TRBV21-1 is annotated as a pseudogene. CDR3 length equals 15 residues.

This clonotype qualifies as hyperexpanded. The chain combines TRBV19 with TRBJ1-1; no clear D. The CDR3 has 12 residues. The V end was cut by 1 base, the J end by 5 bases, with 5 bases between. From germline, CDR1 is LNHDA and CDR2 SQIVND (reference sequence). The CDR3 nucleotides are TGTGCCAGTAGTATAGGGAGGACTGAAGCTTTCTTT. Translating gives CASSIGRTEAFF. The full variable domain, its missing parts supplied by reference TRBV19 and TRBJ1-1, is DGGITQSPKYLFRKEGQNVTLSCEQNLNHDAMYWYRQDPGQGLRLIYYSQIVNDFQKGDIAEGYSVSREKKESFPLTVTSAQKNPTAFYLCASSIGRTEAFFGQGTRLTVV.

The V and J genes are TRBV29-1 and TRBJ1-5; D is perhaps TRBD1 (5 bases). V shed 8 bases and J shed 7 bases, with 15 bases lying between them. The CDR3 consists of 12 residues. The germline CDR1 and CDR2 sequences are SQVTM and ANQGSEA. The CDR3 nucleotides are TGCAGCACGGGGGAGGGAAGACAGCCCCAGCATTTT. This sequence encodes CSTGEGRQPQHF. Based on the CDR3 plus reference TRBV29-1 and TRBJ1-5, the full variable domain is SAVISQKPSRDICQRGTSLTIQCQVDSQVTMMFWYRQQPGQSLTLIATANQGSEATYESGFVIDKFPISRPNLTFSTLTVSNMSPEDSSIYLCSTGEGRQPQHFGDGTRLSIL.

Judged by abundance, this clonotype is medium-sized. This chain uses TRBV28 with TRBJ2-3, with 11 nucleotides matching TRBD2. CDR3 length: 15 residues. Germline assignment: CDR1 MDHEN and CDR2 SYDVKM. Trimming cost V 5 bases and J 6 bases; bases outside gene matches: 7. Written as DNA, the CDR3 is TGTGCCAGCAGTCCCCCGGGACTAGCGGAGGATACGCAGTATTTT. This encodes CASSPPGLAEDTQYF.

The gene calls are TRBV4-3 and TRBJ2-7; 10 bases fit TRBD2. Germline V gene lookup returns CDR1 LGHNA and CDR2 YSLEER. V trimming: 6 bases; J trimming: 0 bases; junction bases outside the gene matches: 2. The CDR3 runs 14 residues. In DNA, the CDR3 is TGCGCCAGCAGGCGGACTAGCGGCTCCTACGAGCAGTACTTC. This sequence encodes CASRRTSGSYEQYF.

This rearrangement joins TRBV5-4 to TRBJ2-5; D unclear. CDR1 and CDR2 (germline): SGHNT, YYREEE (reference sequence). V was pared by 1 base and J by 5 bases, with 3 bases between. The CDR3 covers 11 residues. DNA of the CDR3: TGTGCCAGCAGCTTGTTGGAGACCCAGTACTTC. Translation: CASSLLETQYF.

The V gene is TRBV24-1, the J gene TRBJ2-2; 11 bases are a match to TRBD2. Germline-derived CDR1 and CDR2 are KGHDR and SFDVKD. The CDR3 spans 17 residues. J lost 1 base, V lost 5 bases, and 5 bases had no gene match. This CDR3 reads CATSGLAGLGNTGELFF. For the CDR3, the DNA is TGTGCCACCAGTGGACTAGCGGGGTTGGGGAACACCGGGGAGCTGTTTTTT.

This rearrangement joins TRBV28 to TRBJ2-7; 7 positions agree with TRBD2. Trimming cost V 5 bases and J 2 bases; bases outside gene matches: 6. Germline-derived CDR1 and CDR2 are MDHEN and SYDVKM. The CDR3 is 14 amino acids. CDR3 DNA: TGTGCCAGCAGTCGAAGGACTAGTCCCTACGAGCAGTACTTC. Protein sequence: CASSRRTSPYEQYF.